This TCR beta chain is drawn from a study of control samples from healthy donors and cancer patients. The CDR3 is 13 amino acids. J lost 0 bases, V lost 7 bases, and 5 bases had no gene match. Germline loops: CDR1 SQVTM, CDR2 ANQGSEA. Measured with immunoSEQ multiplex PCR; TCRdb has only the in-frame clones, and not every one. The sample gives 50,000 to 75,000 clones, 65% to 90% of which show up once; approximately 5% is in the top ten. The TCR sequence derives from a man in his forties in good health. Sequenced input: blood. This chain joins TRBV29-1 and TRBJ1-1; 7 bases agree with TRBD1. This CDR3 reads CSGWGQLNTEAFF. CDR3 sequence (DNA): TGCAGCGGGTGGGGACAGCTGAACACTGAAGCTTTCTTT.